One T cell receptor (beta chain) is described in this entry. Its target is unknown. TCRdb's table, derived via immunoSEQ multiplex PCR, lists solely in-frame clones and lacks some. The table includes approximately 57,000 clones, roughly 82% detected once. These data originate in a study of a mutant IDH1 vaccine in newly diagnosed glioma. Study-level information: Patients began vaccination 4-6 weeks after radiotherapy alone, or with temozolomide cycles. Treated patients showed a male proportion of approximately 62%, a female proportion of roughly 38%, and a mean age of approximately 40 years.

Germline CDR1 is MGHDK and CDR2 is SYGVNS. The CDR3 contains 14 residues. Germline trimming cut 5 bases from V and 10 bases from J; bases unmatched to any gene: 8. Time point specified: week 5, during vaccination. Each dose delivered 300 ug of mutant IDH1 20-mer peptide subcutaneously with imiquimod. The material was PBMCs, obtained from a glioma patient whose treatment included an IDH1 peptide vaccine. This rearrangement joins TRBV25-1 to TRBJ2-1, with 10 bases lining up with TRBD2. The receptor's source is a woman between 18 and 29 years old with glioma. Some clones in this sample may be carry-over from other donors' samples. For the CDR3, the DNA is TGTGCCAGCAGTCAACAAGCGGGAGGGCACGAGCAGTTCTTC. It codes for CASSQQAGGHEQFF.